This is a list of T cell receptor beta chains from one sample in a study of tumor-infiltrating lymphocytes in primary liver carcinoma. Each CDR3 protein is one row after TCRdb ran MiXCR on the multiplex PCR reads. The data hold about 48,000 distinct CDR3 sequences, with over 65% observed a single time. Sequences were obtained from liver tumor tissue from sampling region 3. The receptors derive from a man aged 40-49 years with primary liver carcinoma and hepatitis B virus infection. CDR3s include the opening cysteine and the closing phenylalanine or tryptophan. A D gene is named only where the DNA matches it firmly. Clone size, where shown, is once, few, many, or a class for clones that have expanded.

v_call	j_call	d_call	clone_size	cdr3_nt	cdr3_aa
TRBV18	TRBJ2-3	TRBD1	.	TGTGCCAGCTCCGACAGGGGGCCCACAGATACGCAGTATTTT	CASSDRGPTDTQYF
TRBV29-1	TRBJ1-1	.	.	TGCAAGGTTTCTTCGTACACTGAAGCTTTCTTT	CKVSSYTEAFF
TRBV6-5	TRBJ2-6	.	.	TGTGCCAACAGTTCTCCGGGACATACATCTGGGGCCAACGTCCTGACTTTC	CANSSPGHTSGANVLTF
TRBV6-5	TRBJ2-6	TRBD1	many	TGTGCCAGCAGTCCTCAAACAGGGGCAGGGGCCAACGTCCTGACTTTC	CASSPQTGAGANVLTF
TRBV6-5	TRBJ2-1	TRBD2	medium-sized	TGTGCCAGCAGTTACTCTAGTACTAGCGGGAGTCGGAAGTTCTTC	CASSYSSTSGSRKFF
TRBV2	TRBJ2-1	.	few	TGTGCCAGCAGTAGAAGCTCCTACAATGAGCAGTTCTTC	CASSRSSYNEQFF
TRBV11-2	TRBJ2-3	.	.	TGTGTCGGAGGGGCACGGAAGCCCACAGATATGCACTATTTT	CVGGARKPTDMHYF
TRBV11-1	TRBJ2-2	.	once	TGTGCCAGTATCTTACTAGCCGGCGCGGAGCTGTTTTTT	CASILLAGAELFF
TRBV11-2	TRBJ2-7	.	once	TGTGACATCAGCTTGACCGACGGAGCCTACGAGCAGTACTTC	CDISLTDGAYEQYF
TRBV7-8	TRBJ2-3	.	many	TGTGCCAGCAGGGTAGAAGATACGCAGTATTTT	CASRVEDTQYF